Presented here are 27 T cell receptor beta chains from one specimen sequenced in a study of blood T cell repertoires in COVID-19. TCRdb's copy holds only in-frame clones and misses some; the assay was immunoSEQ multiplex PCR. Found here are under 200,000 clones, approximately 90% of them singletons; the top ten hold roughly 2.3%. Material: peripheral blood. Source of these receptors: a man between 18 and 29 years old with acute or convalescent COVID-19.

The CDR3 sequence: CASSDSPARSPLHF. The CDR3 DNA reads as TGTGCCAGCAGTGACTCCCCTGCGCGTTCACCCCTCCACTTT. The chain uses TRBV25-1 and TRBJ1-6; D uncertain. Trimming cost V 3 bases and J 9 bases, with 12 bases left between them. The CDR3 has 14 residues. CDR1 and CDR2 (germline): MGHDK, SYGVNS.

This chain uses TRBV5-1 with TRBJ2-5, with 9 bases matching TRBD1. Losses at the gene ends were 5 bases for V and 5 bases for J; bases not matched to a gene: 22. There are 19 residues in the CDR3. Germline values: CDR1 SGHRS, CDR2 YFSETQ. The CDR3 nucleotides are TGCGCCAGCAGGGGGGGAGTTAAGAGGGACAGGGCTACAGTGGAGACCCAGTACTTC. As protein: CASRGGVKRDRATVETQYF. The full variable domain, with the rest looked up from reference TRBV5-1 and TRBJ2-5, is KAGVTQTPRYLIKTRGQQVTLSCSPISGHRSVSWYQQTPGQGLQFLFEYFSETQRNKGNFPGRFSGRQFSNSRSEMNVSTLELGDSALYLCASRGGVKRDRATVETQYFGPGTRLLVL.

The chain is built from TRBV5-1 and TRBJ1-5; D might be TRBD1 (5 bases). The CDR3 sequence is 16 residues long. The V end was cut by 0 bases, the J end by 2 bases, with 12 bases between. Germline CDR1 reads SGHRS; CDR2 reads YFSETQ. In nucleotides, the CDR3 is TGCGCCAGCAGCTTGGAGGGTACGGGGGGCAATCAGCCCCAGCATTTT. Protein sequence: CASSLEGTGGNQPQHF.

The chain joins TRBV21-1 to TRBJ2-3; the tabulated D call, TRBD1, remains unverified against the DNA. TRBV21-1 represents a pseudogene. CDR3 size: 16 residues. CDR3 protein: CASSKKLQGETDTQYF. CDR3 nucleotides: TGTGCCAGCAGCAAAAAACTGCAGGGGGAGACAGATACGCAGTATTTT.

The rearrangement uses TRBV20-1 and TRBJ1-6, with D possibly being TRBD1 (5 bases). The CDR3 loop spans 14 amino acids. Germline-derived CDR1 and CDR2 are DFQATT and SNEGSKA (reference sequence). Trimming removed 3 bases at V and 7 bases at J, with 13 bases between. The CDR3 DNA follows: TGCAGTGCTAGTGGCCAGGGTGGGAATTCACCCCTCCACTTT. This codes for CSASGQGGNSPLHF.

Notes on this clone: The limits of the CDR3 on the DNA are not certain, so only TCRdb's listed CDR3 is given. The chain employs TRBV15 and TRBJ2-7; the table's D call of TRBD1 was not tested on the DNA. The CDR3 spans 16 amino acids, including both terminal residues. CDR1 and CDR2 (germline): LNHNV, YYDKDF (reference sequence). CDR3 residues: CATSILGQSQVHEQYF.

The rearrangement uses TRBV24-1 and TRBJ1-2; 12 nucleotides align to TRBD1. The CDR3 spans 16 residues. After removal of 2 bases from V and 3 bases from J, the junction contained 3 bases not matched to a gene. The germline gives CDR1 KGHDR, CDR2 SFDVKD. CDR3 loop: CATSDSGQGADYGYTF. The CDR3 DNA follows: TGTGCCACCAGTGATTCGGGACAGGGGGCCGACTATGGCTACACCTTC.

The chain has TRBV27 and TRBJ2-7; TRBD1 aligns across 8 bases. Trimming at V came to 4 bases and at J to 2 bases, leaving 1 base not matched to a gene. Germline lookup yields CDR1 MNHEY and CDR2 SMNVEV (reference sequence). The CDR3 sequence is 13 residues long. The CDR3 DNA sequence: TGTGCCAGCAGTTGGGGACAGGCCTACGAGCAGTACTTC. Protein: CASSWGQAYEQYF.

The chain has TRBV27 and TRBJ2-5; 8 bases are a match to TRBD2. V lost 6 bases, J lost 4 bases, and 22 bases stayed unmatched. CDR1 and CDR2 from the germline V gene are MNHEY and SMNVEV (reference sequence). The CDR3 spans 19 residues. CDR3 nucleotide sequence: TGTGCCAGCAGCCGAATTACCCCGAGCGGGAGAAGTATTGGAGAGACCCAGTACTTC. Translation gives CASSRITPSGRSIGETQYF.

The chain combines TRBV11-3 with TRBJ2-5, with TRBD1 as a possible D gene (6 bases). Trimming removed 1 base at V and 2 bases at J, with 23 bases between. This CDR3 has 19 amino acids. The germline V gene encodes CDR1 SGHNT and CDR2 YENEEA. CDR3 bases: TGTGCCAGCAGCTTAGGTTTACGCCTCGGGCAGGGGTTGCAAGAGACCCAGTACTTC. Protein sequence: CASSLGLRLGQGLQETQYF.

The chain links TRBV6-5 to TRBJ2-3; perhaps TRBD2 as D (6 bases). With 4 bases removed from V and 6 bases from J, the gap between germline ends came to 14 bases. The CDR3 runs 14 residues. Germline CDR1 MNHEY, CDR2 SVGAGI. The CDR3 bases are TGTGCCAGCAGTTTTAGGACTACACCTGATACGCAGTATTTT. Its translation: CASSFRTTPDTQYF.

V is TRBV9 and J is TRBJ2-1; 8 positions agree with TRBD2. V gave up 3 bases and J gave up 3 bases; unmatched junction bases: 5. Germline V gives CDR1 SGDLS, CDR2 YYNGEE. There are 15 residues in the CDR3. DNA for the CDR3: TGTGCCAGCAGCGCGGGACTAGGAATCTACAATGAGCAGTTCTTC. This encodes CASSAGLGIYNEQFF.

The chain joins TRBV19 to TRBJ1-2; no firm D call. CDR3 length: 13 amino acids. The V gene lost 8 bases and the J gene lost 8 bases, with 18 bases spanning the gap. CDR1 is LNHDA and CDR2 is SQIVND in the germline V gene (reference sequence). The DNA for the CDR3 is TGTGCCAGTCAATCGCAGGCGGGCGGAGGCTACACCTTC. Encoded protein: CASQSQAGGGYTF.

V gene TRBV6-5 combines with J gene TRBJ1-1, with TRBD1 matching 8 bases. The CDR3 consists of 14 residues. Germline values: CDR1 MNHEY, CDR2 SVGAGI. Unmatched junction bases numbered 8, after V lost 6 bases and J lost 5 bases. The CDR3 sequence is CASSRQGWETEAFF. The DNA for the CDR3 is TGTGCCAGCAGCCGACAGGGGTGGGAGACTGAAGCTTTCTTT.

The genes are TRBV7-9 and TRBJ1-5; D remains ambiguous. V was pared by 2 bases and J by 5 bases, with 4 bases between. The CDR3 extends over 12 amino acids. Germline V gene sequence: CDR1 SEHNR, CDR2 FQNEAQ (reference sequence). The CDR3 DNA sequence: TGTGCCAGCAGCTTACGAGATCAGCCCCAGCATTTT. Its protein is CASSLRDQPQHF.

This clone was observed once. The J gene is TRBJ2-7, the V gene TRBV19; a possible D gene is TRBD2 (5 bases). This CDR3 spans 14 amino acids. V gave up 7 bases and J gave up 0 bases, with 13 bases separating them. Germline V CDR1 and CDR2: LNHDA, SQIVND (reference sequence). The CDR3 DNA is TGTGCCAGTATGGCGTTTGGGAGCTCCTACGAGCAGTACTTC. The encoded protein is CASMAFGSSYEQYF. Full variable domain (outside the CDR3, taken from reference TRBV19 and TRBJ2-7): DGGITQSPKYLFRKEGQNVTLSCEQNLNHDAMYWYRQDPGQGLRLIYYSQIVNDFQKGDIAEGYSVSREKKESFPLTVTSAQKNPTAFYLCASMAFGSSYEQYFGPGTRLTVT.

This chain connects TRBV7-2 to TRBJ2-7; D is unclear. Trimming took 0 bases from V and 3 from J, leaving 6 bases between them. This CDR3 is built from 13 residues. Germline V gives CDR1 SGHTA, CDR2 FQGNSA. CDR3 bases: TGTGCCAGCAGCTTAGCGCGTCGCTACGAGCAGTACTTC. Its protein is CASSLARRYEQYF.

The chain is built from TRBV3-1 (or the pseudogene TRBV3-2) and TRBJ1-1; 8 bases fit TRBD1. The CDR3 has 15 amino acids. Unmatched junction bases numbered 6, after V lost 1 base and J lost 5 bases. CDR1 LGHDT and CDR2 YNNKEL come from the germline V gene (reference sequence). The CDR3 nucleotides read TGTGCCAGCAGCCAAGGGGACAGGTTGAGTACTGAAGCTTTCTTT. It codes for CASSQGDRLSTEAFF.

This clone has only one observation. The rearrangement joins TRBV29-1 to TRBJ1-3; D remains unclear. The CDR3 runs 13 residues. Germline V lookup: CDR1 SQVTM, CDR2 ANQGSEA. Trimming stripped 3 bases from V and 2 bases from J, with 8 bases between. The CDR3 DNA follows: TGCAGCGTTGATGGAGGGCCTGGAAACACCATATATTTT. Residues: CSVDGGPGNTIYF.

This clone appeared once. J is TRBJ2-5 and V is TRBV18; the D gene is possibly TRBD2 (6 bases). V dropped 1 base and J dropped 3 bases, with 6 bases sitting between them. CDR1 and CDR2 (germline): KGHSH, LQKENI. The CDR3 covers 13 residues. CDR3 sequence (DNA): TGTGCCAGCTCACCACGGAGGGAAGAGACCCAGTACTTC. Protein sequence: CASSPRREETQYF.

V and J are TRBV24-1 and TRBJ2-1, with 11 bases matching TRBD2. Germline assignment: CDR1 KGHDR and CDR2 SFDVKD. J gave up 3 bases and V 3 bases, and 6 bases lay outside the gene matches. The CDR3 runs to 17 residues. CDR3 protein: CATSDPSTSGDYNEQFF. CDR3 sequence (DNA): TGTGCCACCAGTGATCCCTCGACTAGCGGGGACTACAATGAGCAGTTCTTC.

This chain connects TRBV6-1 to TRBJ2-6; TRBD1 is a possible D gene (6 bases). This CDR3 contains 19 residues. V gave up 4 bases and J gave up 1 base, with 20 bases separating them. The germline V gene encodes CDR1 MNHNS and CDR2 SASEGT. The CDR3 reads CASSAPPTGFLSGANVLTF. The CDR3 DNA is TGTGCCAGCAGTGCCCCACCTACAGGGTTCCTTTCTGGGGCCAACGTCCTGACTTTC.

The chain joins TRBV9 to TRBJ2-3; 15 bases are a match to TRBD2. This CDR3 contains 18 residues. Germline V gene sequence: CDR1 SGDLS, CDR2 YYNGEE. V gave up 2 bases and J gave up 0 bases; unmatched junction bases: 4. The CDR3 bases are TGTGCCAGCAGCGTCAGCGGACTAGCGGGAGGGAGCACAGATACGCAGTATTTT. Its protein is CASSVSGLAGGSTDTQYF.

The chain has TRBV2 and TRBJ2-1; TRBD2 aligns across 11 bases. V dropped 8 bases and J dropped 7; count of bases not matched to a gene: 7. Germline CDR1 SNHLY, CDR2 FYNNEI. CDR3 length: 14 residues. The CDR3 protein is CASVELAGANEQFF. Written as DNA, the CDR3 is TGTGCCAGCGTAGAACTAGCGGGAGCGAATGAGCAGTTCTTC.

This clone turned up a few times. The rearrangement links TRBV2 to TRBJ2-5, with D possibly matching TRBD1 (5 bases). The CDR3 runs 14 residues. Germline CDR1 and CDR2: SNHLY and FYNNEI. V lost 2 bases and J lost 7, with 14 bases in between. Written as DNA, the CDR3 is TGTGCCAGCAGTGAATTGCAGGGTCCCGGGACCCAGTACTTC. Encoded protein: CASSELQGPGTQYF. Variable domain in full (rest from reference TRBV2 and TRBJ2-5): EPEVTQTPSHQVTQMGQEVILRCVPISNHLYFYWYRQILGQKVEFLVSFYNNEISEKSEIFDDQFSVERPDGSNFTLKIRSTKLEDSAMYFCASSELQGPGTQYFGPGTRLLVL.

V is TRBV5-1 and J is TRBJ2-2; D perhaps matches TRBD1 (6 bases). Trimming left V 4 bases short and J 3 bases short, with 16 bases between. The CDR3 has 16 residues. Per germline, CDR1 SGHRS and CDR2 YFSETQ. Here the CDR3 DNA reads TGCGCCAGCAGCCGGCCTGGGGGCGCAGACACCGGGGAGCTGTTTTTT. Residues: CASSRPGGADTGELFF.

About this clone: The junction departs from the called germline gene at one end, perhaps through a read error. The V gene is TRBV11-3, the J gene TRBJ2-7, with 11 bases fitting TRBD1. CDR3 size: 15 residues. Per germline, CDR1 SGHNT and CDR2 YENEEA. CDR3 amino acids: CTSLGSGTGGLEQYF. CDR3 coding DNA: TGTACCAGCTTAGGGTCCGGGACAGGGGGGTTAGAGCAGTACTTC.